These 8 T cell receptor beta chains came from one sample sequenced in a study of identical twins. Each CDR3 protein gets one entry after TCRdb re-called the 5' RACE reads with MiXCR. The sample gives roughly 690,000 distinct CDR3 sequences, 20% to 25% of which show up once; roughly 4% is in the top ten. These data were also reused for a study on T cells expressing NK-cell markers.

Sequencing was performed on PBMCs. The receptors were gathered from a young woman in good health.

The V and J genes are TRBV10-3 and TRBJ2-3; D may be TRBD1 or TRBD2 (6 bases each). V lost 3 bases and J lost 5, with 15 bases in between. The CDR3 consists of 15 residues. Germline loops: CDR1 ENHRY, CDR2 SYGVKD. CDR3 region: CAISDPRQEGDTQYF. The CDR3 DNA sequence: TGTGCCATCAGTGACCCTCGACAGGAGGGAGATACGCAGTATTTT.

V and J are TRBV7-9 and TRBJ2-3; 9 nucleotides line up with TRBD2. This CDR3 spans 16 amino acids. Trimming cost V 4 bases and J 5 bases; bases outside gene matches: 10. The germline V gene has CDR1 SEHNR and CDR2 FQNEAQ (reference sequence). The CDR3 loop reads CASSSRGLAAGDTQYF. CDR3 nucleotide sequence: TGTGCCAGCAGCTCCCGGGGACTAGCAGCCGGAGATACGCAGTATTTT.

This clonotype was observed a handful of times. The chain has TRBV5-1 and TRBJ2-7; a possible D gene is TRBD2 (5 bases). The CDR3 sequence is 14 residues long. Trimming removed 2 bases at V and 7 bases at J, with 16 bases between. Germline V gives CDR1 SGHRS, CDR2 YFSETQ. CDR3 bases: TGCGCCAGCAGCTTTGGCAGGTTGTCGGGGGAGCAGTACTTC. Translating gives CASSFGRLSGEQYF. The whole variable domain, remainder taken from reference TRBV5-1 and TRBJ2-7, is KAGVTQTPRYLIKTRGQQVTLSCSPISGHRSVSWYQQTPGQGLQFLFEYFSETQRNKGNFPGRFSGRQFSNSRSEMNVSTLELGDSALYLCASSFGRLSGEQYFGPGTRLTVT.

Remarks on this clonotype: A much larger clone differs from this one at a single base, so this may be a read error. The chain joins TRBV4-1 to TRBJ2-3; no firm D call. CDR1 and CDR2 from the germline V gene are MGHRA and YSYEKL. The CDR3 length is 14 residues. CDR3 coding DNA: TGCACCAGCAGCCAACCGGGCGCCTCAGATACGCAGTATTTT. Protein product: CTSSQPGASDTQYF.

The V gene is TRBV6-1, the J gene TRBJ2-3; 7 bases match TRBD2. The germline CDR1 and CDR2 sequences are MNHNS and SASEGT. V dropped 0 bases and J dropped 0; count of bases not matched to a gene: 6. The CDR3 loop spans 17 amino acids. Written as DNA, the CDR3 is TGTGCCAGCAGTGAAGCGGGGAGGGCCACTAGCACAGATACGCAGTATTTT. Translation gives CASSEAGRATSTDTQYF.

In its sample, this clonotype was seen many times. V usage is TRBV2 and J usage is TRBJ2-1; D is unresolved. CDR3 length: 12 amino acids. Germline V gene data show CDR1 as SNHLY and CDR2 as FYNNEI. Trimming left V 6 bases short and J 9 bases short, with 12 bases between. CDR3 in DNA: TGTGCCAGCAGCCTCATCGCTGGTGAGCAGTTCTTC. The encoded protein is CASSLIAGEQFF.

The rearrangement joins TRBV10-3 to TRBJ2-7, with a possible D match to TRBD1 (6 bases). The CDR3 is 13 amino acids. Trimming removed 10 bases at V and 2 bases at J, with 15 bases between. Germline V gives CDR1 ENHRY, CDR2 SYGVKD. The CDR3 DNA is TGTGCCACCCGGGACATTCAACCCTACGAGCAGTACTTC. Protein product: CATRDIQPYEQYF.

The rearrangement uses TRBV13 and TRBJ2-7; no reliable D call. The CDR3 consists of 12 residues. V dropped 2 bases and J dropped 6 bases, with 8 bases sitting between them. Germline CDR1 reads PRHDT; CDR2 reads FYEKMQ (reference sequence). The CDR3 DNA is TGTGCCAGCAGCTTAAGGGTGCGCGAGCAGTACTTC. Translation gives CASSLRVREQYF.